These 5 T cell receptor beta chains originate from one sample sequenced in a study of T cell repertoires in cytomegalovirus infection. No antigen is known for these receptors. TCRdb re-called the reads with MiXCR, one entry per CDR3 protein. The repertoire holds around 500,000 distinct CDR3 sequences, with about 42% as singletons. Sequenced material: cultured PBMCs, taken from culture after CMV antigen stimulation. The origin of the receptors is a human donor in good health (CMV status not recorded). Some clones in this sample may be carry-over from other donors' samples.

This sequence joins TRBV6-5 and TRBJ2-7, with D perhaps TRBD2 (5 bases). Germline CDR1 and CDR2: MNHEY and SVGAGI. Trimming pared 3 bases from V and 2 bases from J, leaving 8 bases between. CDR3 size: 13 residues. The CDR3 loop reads CASSYREAYEQYF. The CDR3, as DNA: TGTGCCAGCAGTTATCGGGAAGCCTACGAGCAGTACTTC.

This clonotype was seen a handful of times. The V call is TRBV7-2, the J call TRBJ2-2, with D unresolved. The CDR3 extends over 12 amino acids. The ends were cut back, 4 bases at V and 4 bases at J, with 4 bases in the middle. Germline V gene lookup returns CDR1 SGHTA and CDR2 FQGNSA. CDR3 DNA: TGTGCCAGCAGCTCAGCCACCGGGGAGCTGTTTTTT. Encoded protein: CASSSATGELFF.

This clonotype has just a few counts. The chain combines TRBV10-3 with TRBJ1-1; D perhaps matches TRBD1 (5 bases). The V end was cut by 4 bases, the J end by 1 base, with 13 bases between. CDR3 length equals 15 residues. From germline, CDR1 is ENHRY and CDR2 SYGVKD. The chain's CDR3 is CAISGGTGPNTEAFF. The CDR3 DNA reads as TGTGCCATCAGTGGGGGGACGGGACCGAACACTGAAGCTTTCTTT.

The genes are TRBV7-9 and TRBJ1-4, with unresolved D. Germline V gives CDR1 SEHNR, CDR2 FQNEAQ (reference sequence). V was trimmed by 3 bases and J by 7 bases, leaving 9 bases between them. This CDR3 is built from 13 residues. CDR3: CASSLDSGEKLFF. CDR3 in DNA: TGTGCCAGCAGCTTGGACTCGGGTGAAAAACTGTTTTTT.

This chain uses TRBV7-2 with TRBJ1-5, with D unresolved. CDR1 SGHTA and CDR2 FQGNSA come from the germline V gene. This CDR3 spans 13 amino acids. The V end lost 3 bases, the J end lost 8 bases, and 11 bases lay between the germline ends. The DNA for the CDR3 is TGTGCCAGCAGCTTTGATCCGGAGGAGCCCCAGCATTTT. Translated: CASSFDPEEPQHF.